The clone carrying this T cell receptor beta chain was observed a few times. Its antigen is undetermined. These data belong to a study of blood T cells in healthy people across ages. The CDR3 contains 14 residues. CDR1 and CDR2 (germline): MNHEY, SMNVEV (reference sequence). After removal of 5 bases from V and 8 bases from J, the junction contained 9 bases not matched to a gene. Study conclusions and caveats: Higher diversity and more naive CD4+ cells were features of long-lived donors, compared to aged donors.

A J-beta primer mix and a sample-barcoded 5' primer were used in a second PCR of about 7 to 12 cycles. TCRdb independently ran MiXCR on the 5' RACE reads; one entry per CDR3 protein. The sample contains 1.4 million or so distinct CDR3 sequences, under 55% of which appear only once. The gene calls are TRBV27 and TRBJ2-1; 7 bases fit TRBD1. This receptor was taken from a woman aged 18-30 years in good health. The source material was blood. The CDR3: CASSARTGGDEQFF. CDR3 DNA: TGTGCCAGCAGTGCGCGGACAGGTGGGGATGAGCAGTTCTTC.